The 25 T cell receptor beta chains given below trace back to one sample, sequenced in a study of T-cell memory formation after mild COVID-19. TCRdb reprocessed the 5' RACE reads with MiXCR, giving one entry per CDR3 protein. The sample has more than 400,000 distinct CDR3 sequences, about 18% seen once. Material: PBMCs or a T cell subset sorted from them (not recorded which). Every receptor here comes from an adult woman who had mild COVID-19 (a few samples of this study predate the infection). Cell type and time point are not known.

The chain employs TRBV20-1 and TRBJ2-3, with a weak D call TRBD2 (7 bases). The CDR3 is made up of 15 amino acids. CDR1 and CDR2 (germline): DFQATT, SNEGSKA (reference sequence). Trimming pared 1 base from V and 1 base from J, leaving 12 bases between. The DNA for the CDR3 is TGCAGTGCTAGAGGGTGGGGGGGCCGCACAGATACGCAGTATTTT. Protein sequence: CSARGWGGRTDTQYF.

The V gene is TRBV18, the J gene TRBJ1-2; D gene uncertain. The germline CDR1 and CDR2 sequences are KGHSH and LQKENI. CDR3 length: 15 amino acids. The V gene lost 3 bases and the J gene lost 1 base, with 12 bases spanning the gap. For the CDR3, the DNA is TGTGCCAGCTCACCGGCGTCCCTTTTTAACTATGGCTACACCTTC. It encodes CASSPASLFNYGYTF.

Only a few counts were recorded for this clonotype. The DNA is left out, because the CDR3 cannot be placed on it with certainty; the CDR3 is given as TCRdb lists it. This chain joins TRBV5-1 and TRBJ1-4. Germline assignment: CDR1 SGHRS and CDR2 YFSETQ. The CDR3 region is 16 residues in length, termini included. CDR3 region: CRPFIFAPAGNEKLFF.

This clonotype was seen a handful of times. This chain links TRBV10-3 with TRBJ1-3, with D possibly matching TRBD1 (6 bases). CDR1 and CDR2 (germline): ENHRY, SYGVKD. V dropped 3 bases and J dropped 2 bases, with 11 bases sitting between them. The CDR3 is 15 amino acids. The CDR3 DNA is TGTGCCATCAGTGACCCAGGGGAAGCTGGAAACACCATATATTTT. Its translation: CAISDPGEAGNTIYF.

Only a few counts were recorded for this clonotype. V usage is TRBV3-1 and J usage is TRBJ1-1; TRBD1 might be the D (5 bases). Germline V CDR1 and CDR2: LGHDT, YNNKEL (reference sequence). There are 14 residues in the CDR3. Between the trimmed V and J ends, which lost 4 bases and 5 bases, there was a span of 14 bases. The CDR3, as DNA: TGTGCCAGCAGCCGGCGGGCACAGGCTACTGAAGCTTTCTTT. Its protein is CASSRRAQATEAFF. The full variable domain, rest sourced from reference TRBV3-1 and TRBJ1-1, is DTAVSQTPKYLVTQMGNDKSIKCEQNLGHDTMYWYKQDSKKFLKIMFSYNNKELIINETVPNRFSPKSPDKAHLNLHINSLELGDSAVYFCASSRRAQATEAFFGQGTRLTVV.

This clonotype has at least ten counts. This chain links TRBV5-1 with TRBJ2-7; no clear D. Germline V gives CDR1 SGHRS, CDR2 YFSETQ. Trimming removed 0 bases at V and 2 bases at J, with 9 bases between. This CDR3 is 14 amino acids long. DNA of the CDR3: TGCGCCAGCAGCTTGGTGGCTTCTACCTACGAGCAGTACTTC. Encoded protein: CASSLVASTYEQYF.

This clonotype came up a few times. The chain couples TRBV24-1 to TRBJ2-1; D gene unclear. Germline CDR1 and CDR2: KGHDR and SFDVKD. The CDR3 consists of 13 residues. V was cut by 4 bases and J by 7 bases, with 10 bases left in between. DNA for the CDR3: TGTGCCACCAGTGAATCGAACCGGAATGAGCAGTTCTTC. It translates to CATSESNRNEQFF.

This rearrangement joins TRBV5-1 to TRBJ2-7, with no clear D. This CDR3 region has 14 residues. CDR1 and CDR2 (germline): SGHRS, YFSETQ. Trimming shortened V by 3 bases and J by 0 bases, and 10 bases separated the two germline ends. The CDR3 reads CASSSDTHSYEQYF. In DNA form, the CDR3 reads TGCGCCAGCAGCTCTGACACCCACTCCTACGAGCAGTACTTC.

This clonotype was found a few times. The chain joins TRBV9 to TRBJ2-3; 16 bases align to TRBD2. The length of the CDR3 is 17 residues. Germline V gene data show CDR1 as SGDLS and CDR2 as YYNGEE. V was pared by 3 bases and J by 4 bases, with 5 bases of the junction left unmatched. The chain's CDR3 is CASSAGLAGGPSDTQYF. DNA for the CDR3: TGTGCCAGCAGCGCGGGACTAGCGGGGGGGCCGTCAGATACGCAGTATTTT.

This clonotype was recorded once. CDR3 loop: CASSPSRTGPNSPLHF. The CDR3, as DNA: TGTGCCAGCAGTCCTAGCAGGACAGGGCCGAATTCACCCCTCCACTTT. The J gene is TRBJ1-6, the V gene TRBV12-3 or TRBV12-4, with 8 nucleotides matching TRBD1. This CDR3 spans 16 amino acids. The junction had 10 bases not matched to a gene; V was cut back by 5 bases and J by 7 bases.

The chain employs TRBV4-2 and TRBJ2-7; TRBD2 agrees at 8 bases. V lost 3 bases and J lost 5; bases outside the gene matches: 6. Per the germline V gene, CDR1 is LGHNA and CDR2 is YNFKEQ. The CDR3 runs 14 residues. The CDR3 here is CASSHLSGRNEQYF. The CDR3, as DNA: TGTGCCAGCAGCCACCTGAGCGGGAGAAACGAGCAGTACTTC.

This clonotype has a handful of counts. This sequence joins TRBV7-9 and TRBJ2-1; possibly TRBD2 for D (5 bases). Germline values: CDR1 SEHNR, CDR2 FQNEAQ (reference sequence). Trimming pared 8 bases from V and 4 bases from J, leaving 27 bases between. This CDR3 region has 18 residues. The CDR3 bases are TGTGCCAGCGTAGTGTGGCGGGTTGGTGCGTCGAGTTACAATGAGCAGTTCTTC. Residues: CASVVWRVGASSYNEQFF.

In its sample, this clonotype was seen a few times. The chain links TRBV7-2 to TRBJ1-2; possibly TRBD1 for D (5 bases). CDR1 and CDR2 (germline): SGHTA, FQGNSA. CDR3 length: 13 residues. Deletions cut 4 bases from V and 4 bases from J, with 10 bases between. The DNA of the CDR3 is TGTGCCAGCAGCTCGGGGGTTGGCTATGGCTACACCTTC. This encodes CASSSGVGYGYTF.

This sequence joins TRBV29-1 and TRBJ2-7; perhaps TRBD1 as D (5 bases). Germline CDR1 and CDR2: SQVTM and ANQGSEA. The CDR3 runs 15 residues. V lost 1 base, J lost 0 bases, and 13 bases lay in between. As DNA, the CDR3 is TGCAGCGTTGAAGGAACAGGTCCCAGCTCCTACGAGCAGTACTTC. Its protein is CSVEGTGPSSYEQYF.

The rearrangement joins TRBV7-8 to TRBJ1-5, with D possibly being TRBD1 (6 bases). Trimming removed 1 base at V and 3 bases at J, with 10 bases between. The germline V gene encodes CDR1 SGHVS and CDR2 FQNEAQ. The CDR3 consists of 15 residues. The chain's CDR3 is CASSLGQGINQPQHF. The CDR3 DNA follows: TGTGCCAGCAGCTTAGGTCAGGGGATCAATCAGCCCCAGCATTTT.

V and J are TRBV5-8 and TRBJ1-2, with D uncertain. The V gene's germline CDR1 is SGHTS and CDR2 YDEGEE. V was trimmed by 2 bases and J by 0 bases, leaving 8 bases between them. This CDR3 is 14 amino acids long. The CDR3 sequence is CASSLTTANYGYTF. DNA of the CDR3: TGTGCCAGCAGCTTAACTACGGCTAACTATGGCTACACCTTC.

The chain links TRBV5-1 to TRBJ2-1; TRBD2 aligns across 11 bases. Looked up from germline, CDR1 is SGHRS and CDR2 is YFSETQ. With 1 base clipped from V and 6 bases from J, the junction kept 3 bases outside the gene matches. The CDR3 length is 15 residues. The CDR3 nucleotides are TGCGCCAGCAGCTTGACTAGCGGGAGTCTCAATGAGCAGTTCTTC. Encoded protein: CASSLTSGSLNEQFF.

Only a few counts were recorded for this clonotype. The chain links TRBV9 to TRBJ1-4; D unresolved. The germline V gene has CDR1 SGDLS and CDR2 YYNGEE. Trimming shortened V by 0 bases and J by 0 bases, and 6 bases separated the two germline ends. This CDR3 contains 15 residues. The CDR3 reads CASSVGGSTNEKLFF. The CDR3 coding sequence is TGTGCCAGCAGCGTAGGCGGCTCAACTAATGAAAAACTGTTTTTT.

The rearrangement links TRBV7-8 to TRBJ2-2, with a weak D call TRBD1 (6 bases). Per germline, CDR1 SGHVS and CDR2 FQNEAQ. This CDR3 spans 13 amino acids. Between the trimmed V and J ends, which lost 4 bases and 5 bases, there was a span of 8 bases. The DNA for the CDR3 is TGTGCCAGCAGCTCCGGGACAACCGGGGAGCTGTTTTTT. The encoded protein is CASSSGTTGELFF.

This chain connects TRBV5-1 to TRBJ2-7, with 8 bases aligning to TRBD1. J gave up 0 bases and V 6 bases, and 8 bases lay outside the gene matches. The CDR3 runs to 15 residues. Germline V gene sequence: CDR1 SGHRS, CDR2 YFSETQ. The DNA of the CDR3 is TGCGCCAGCACCCTCGGACAGGGATCCTCCTACGAGCAGTACTTC. Residues: CASTLGQGSSYEQYF.

This clonotype has ten or more counts. The chain uses TRBV7-3 and TRBJ2-5; D is unclear. This CDR3 region has 12 residues. V gave up 6 bases and J gave up 5 bases, with 10 bases separating them. The germline gives CDR1 SGHTA, CDR2 FQGTGA. Written as DNA, the CDR3 is TGTGCCAGCAGTCATCCTGGGGAGACCCAGTACTTC. Its protein product is CASSHPGETQYF.

This clonotype was picked up a small number of times. The V call is TRBV10-3, the J call TRBJ1-1; 8 bases map to TRBD1. After removal of 8 bases from V and 1 base from J, the junction contained 9 bases not matched to a gene. The CDR3 loop spans 15 amino acids. CDR1 and CDR2 from the germline V gene are ENHRY and SYGVKD. CDR3 sequence: CAIGDRSTGNTEAFF. CDR3 nucleotide sequence: TGTGCCATCGGGGACAGGTCAACGGGGAACACTGAAGCTTTCTTT.

This CDR3 is CAISEAGTSGGLRDTQYF. The CDR3 nucleotides are TGTGCCATCAGTGAGGCGGGGACTAGCGGGGGCCTCCGGGATACGCAGTATTTT. The chain links TRBV10-3 to TRBJ2-3, with 14 nucleotides matching TRBD2. Unmatched junction bases numbered 10, after V lost 2 bases and J lost 6 bases. From germline, CDR1 is ENHRY and CDR2 SYGVKD. CDR3 length: 18 amino acids.

This clonotype was seen a few times. V usage is TRBV4-3 and J usage is TRBJ1-1; 8 positions match TRBD1. CDR1 and CDR2 (germline): LGHNA, YSLEER. Trimming removed 3 bases from V and 6 bases from J; junction bases left unmatched: 6. CDR3 size: 14 residues. The CDR3 coding sequence is TGCGCCAGCAGCCATGTGGACAGGGAAGCTGAAGCTTTCTTT. Protein: CASSHVDREAEAFF.

This rearrangement joins TRBV30 to TRBJ1-2, with D possibly matching TRBD1 (5 bases). This CDR3 has 13 residues. The ends were cut back, 0 bases at V and 4 bases at J, with 9 bases in the middle. The germline gives CDR1 GTSNPN, CDR2 SVGIG (reference sequence). Here the CDR3 reads CAWSVGHFYGYTF. The CDR3 DNA sequence: TGTGCCTGGAGTGTAGGACACTTCTATGGCTACACCTTC.